These 24 T cell receptor beta chains originate from one sample sequenced in a study of T cells in Graves' hyperthyroidism and ophthalmopathy. Template material for amplifying TCR beta CDR3 regions consisted of RNA transcripts. Primed by the HTBI set, a first-round RT-PCR was run on the TCR CDR3. TCRdb called the multiplex PCR reads again in MiXCR, with one record for every CDR3 protein. The sample yields roughly 500,000 distinct CDR3 sequences, around 16% seen once. The sequenced material came from blood. These receptors all come from a woman in her thirties with Graves' ophthalmopathy.

As DNA, the CDR3 is TGCAGCTTTAGGACTAGCGGGAGGAATGAGCAGTACTTC. Translated, it gives CSFRTSGRNEQYF. The chain carries TRBV29-1 and TRBJ2-1, with 14 bases identical to TRBD2. The DNA matches TRBJ2-7 better at its end, which makes the J call doubtful. Germline CDR1 and CDR2: SQVTM and ANQGSEA. This CDR3 has 13 residues.

This clonotype was seen repeatedly, ten times or more. This chain links TRBV28 with TRBJ2-7; TRBD1 agrees at 10 bases. The V gene end was trimmed by 6 bases and the J gene end by 5 bases; junction bases not matched to a gene: 10. The CDR3 consists of 15 residues. Germline CDR1 and CDR2: MDHEN and SYDVKM. CDR3 region: CASRLGPGQGNEQYF. CDR3 sequence (DNA): TGTGCCAGCAGGCTAGGACCGGGACAGGGGAACGAGCAGTACTTC. Combining the CDR3 with reference TRBV28 and TRBJ2-7 gives the whole variable domain DVKVTQSSRYLVKRTGEKVFLECVQDMDHENMFWYRQDPGLGLRLIYFSYDVKMKEKGDIPEGYSVSREKKERFSLILESASTNQTSMYLCASRLGPGQGNEQYFGPGTRLTVT.

The sample holds a few counts of this clonotype. CDR3 sequence (DNA): TGTGCCAGCAGTGATTCAGGTCCCAGGGATCCCTTCGAGCAGTACTTC. The encoded protein is CASSDSGPRDPFEQYF. The V gene is TRBV2, the J gene TRBJ2-7; the D gene is possibly TRBD1 (5 bases). The germline V and J ends were trimmed by 3 bases and 6 bases, with 21 bases remaining between them. The CDR3 extends over 16 amino acids. Looked up from germline, CDR1 is SNHLY and CDR2 is FYNNEI.

The chain has TRBV20-1 and TRBJ1-2, with 8 bases matching TRBD1. V shed 5 bases, J shed 8 bases, and the junction held 13 bases outside the gene matches. Germline-derived CDR1 and CDR2 are DFQATT and SNEGSKA (reference sequence). The CDR3 totals 14 residues. The CDR3 sequence: CSAEDRDLLGGYTF. The CDR3 DNA reads TGCAGTGCTGAGGACAGGGACCTCTTAGGGGGCTACACCTTC.

This clonotype appeared many times. The chain employs TRBV28 and TRBJ1-1; D is unclear. Trimming removed 6 bases at V and 8 bases at J, with 10 bases between. CDR1 MDHEN and CDR2 SYDVKM come from the germline V gene. The length of the CDR3 is 11 residues. The DNA of the CDR3 is TGTGCCAGCAGCGGGCAAGGAGAAGCTTTCTTT. Amino acid sequence: CASSGQGEAFF.

CDR3: CASSIGGGTTDTQYF. The CDR3 region has the DNA TGTGCCAGTAGTATAGGGGGGGGAACCACAGATACGCAGTATTTT. The rearrangement joins TRBV19 to TRBJ2-3; the match to TRBD2 covers 7 bases. V gave up 1 base and J gave up 2 bases; unmatched junction bases: 3. CDR1 and CDR2 (germline): LNHDA, SQIVND (reference sequence). CDR3 size: 15 residues.

This clonotype was observed at least ten times. The chain is built from TRBV20-1 and TRBJ2-1; possibly TRBD2 for D (5 bases). V lost 1 base and J 6 bases, leaving 16 bases between the germline ends. CDR1 is DFQATT and CDR2 is SNEGSKA in the germline V gene (reference sequence). This CDR3 has 15 amino acids. DNA of the CDR3: TGCAGTGCTAGAGGGCTAGCAGTCAGGTCCAATGAGCAGTTCTTC. It yields the protein CSARGLAVRSNEQFF.

At least ten counts were recorded for this clonotype. The genes are TRBV28 and TRBJ2-7; no reliable D call. With 7 bases removed from V and 6 bases from J, the gap between germline ends came to 22 bases. The CDR3 covers 15 residues. Germline V gene data show CDR1 as MDHEN and CDR2 as SYDVKM. The CDR3 bases are TGTGCCAGCACCCATTCCGGATGGCAAGCACGCGAGCAGTACTTC. Encoded protein: CASTHSGWQAREQYF.

This clonotype has a count of ten or more. The chain combines TRBV6-2 or TRBV6-3 with TRBJ1-2, with D unresolved. Germline V gives CDR1 MNHEY, CDR2 SVGEGT. The CDR3 loop spans 12 amino acids. The V and J ends lost 5 bases and 4 bases respectively, with 8 bases between them. Written as DNA, the CDR3 is TGTGCCAGCAGTCCTGGGATCTATGGCTACACCTTC. Translating gives CASSPGIYGYTF.

Many counts were recorded for this clonotype. The chain couples TRBV30 to TRBJ2-5; D gene unclear. The CDR3 covers 12 residues. CDR1 and CDR2 (germline): GTSNPN, SVGIG (reference sequence). V was clipped by 5 bases and J by 4 bases, with 11 bases between them. This chain's CDR3 is CAWGLLRETQYF. The CDR3 nucleotides are TGTGCCTGGGGGCTATTGAGAGAGACCCAGTACTTC. Using reference TRBV30 and TRBJ2-5 for the parts outside the CDR3, the full variable domain is SQTIHQWPATLVQPVGSPLSLECTVEGTSNPNLYWYRQAAGRGLQLLFYSVGIGQISSEVPQNLSASRPQDRQFILSSKKLLLSDSGFYLCAWGLLRETQYFGPGTRLLVL.

The sample holds a few counts of this clonotype. The chain uses TRBV19 and TRBJ1-2; D is unresolved. The CDR3 extends over 13 amino acids. The germline V and J ends were trimmed by 5 bases and 6 bases, with 13 bases remaining between them. Germline V gives CDR1 LNHDA, CDR2 SQIVND (reference sequence). Written as DNA, the CDR3 is TGTGCCAGTAGTTATGGAGCGATTGATGGCTACACCTTC. Translating it yields CASSYGAIDGYTF.

The chain has TRBV9 and TRBJ1-3; D is undetermined. This CDR3 contains 15 residues. Germline CDR1 and CDR2: SGDLS and YYNGEE. V was trimmed by 3 bases and J by 8 bases, leaving 18 bases between them. CDR3 in DNA: TGTGCCAGCAGCGGAGGCGACGGACCGCCCGACACCATATATTTT. Amino acid sequence: CASSGGDGPPDTIYF. Drawing the rest from reference TRBV9 and TRBJ1-3, the complete variable domain is DSGVTQTPKHLITATGQRVTLRCSPRSGDLSVYWYQQSLDQGLQFLIQYYNGEERAKGNILERFSAQQFPDLHSELNLSSLELGDSALYFCASSGGDGPPDTIYFGEGSWLTVV.

The rearrangement joins TRBV6-1 to TRBJ1-5; 9 nucleotides agree with TRBD1. The CDR3 is made up of 15 amino acids. The junction had 8 bases not matched to a gene; V was cut back by 6 bases and J by 5 bases. Germline-derived CDR1 and CDR2 are MNHNS and SASEGT. The CDR3 DNA reads as TGTGCCAGCAGCCCAACAGGGGGCCTAGATCAGCCCCAGCATTTT. Protein sequence: CASSPTGGLDQPQHF.

Concerning this clonotype: At one of its ends the junction is not consistent with the germline gene, which may arise from a read error. This sequence joins TRBV6-1 and TRBJ2-3; 7 nucleotides line up with TRBD2. Germline-derived CDR1 and CDR2 are MNHNS and SASEGT. The CDR3 contains 16 residues. CDR3 sequence: CASSEVLAGVKDAQYF. The CDR3 nucleotides read TGTGCCAGCAGTGAAGTCCTGGCGGGAGTGAAAGATGCGCAGTATTTT.

This clonotype has a handful of counts. The chain combines TRBV6-1 with TRBJ2-1; TRBD2 aligns across 7 bases. Germline assignment: CDR1 MNHNS and CDR2 SASEGT. The CDR3 is 15 amino acids. V lost 5 bases, J lost 2 bases, and 6 bases stayed unmatched. DNA of the CDR3: TGTGCCAGCAGTTGGGCGGGAGTCGCCTACAATGAGCAGTTCTTC. Encoded protein: CASSWAGVAYNEQFF.

This clonotype was recorded many times. V and J are TRBV20-1 and TRBJ2-7; TRBD1 or TRBD2 may be the D gene (5 bases each). Per the germline V gene, CDR1 is DFQATT and CDR2 is SNEGSKA (reference sequence). The V end was cut by 6 bases, the J end by 4 bases, with 16 bases between. This CDR3 is built from 13 residues. This chain's CDR3 is CSAPGPNTYEQYF. CDR3 nucleotide sequence: TGCAGTGCCCCGGGACCGAACACTTACGAGCAGTACTTC.

This chain links TRBV9 with TRBJ2-3; 7 bases map to TRBD1. The DNA end favors TRBJ1-5, so the J call may be wrong. The germline V gene has CDR1 SGDLS and CDR2 YYNGEE. The CDR3 totals 16 residues. The CDR3 protein is CASSSRQGQSTDTQHF. In DNA form, the CDR3 reads TGTGCCAGCAGCTCCCGACAGGGCCAGAGCACAGATACGCAGCATTTT.

This clonotype showed up many times. This chain connects TRBV7-8 to TRBJ2-3; 8 bases agree with TRBD2. CDR3 length: 14 residues. The V segment lost 6 bases and the J segment 4 bases; nucleotides outside the gene matches: 6. The V gene's germline CDR1 is SGHVS and CDR2 FQNEAQ. The CDR3 region has the DNA TGTGCCAGCAGGCAAGCGGGAGATCCAGATACGCAGTATTTT. It specifies CASRQAGDPDTQYF.

This clonotype has a count of ten or more. The rearrangement uses TRBV7-2 and TRBJ2-7, with D tentatively TRBD1 (5 bases). Germline CDR1 SGHTA, CDR2 FQGNSA. Trimming took 2 bases from V and 5 from J, leaving 19 bases between them. The CDR3 has 16 residues. The CDR3 protein is CASSLSPPGREDEQYF. The CDR3 region has the DNA TGTGCCAGCAGCTTAAGTCCCCCGGGCAGGGAAGACGAGCAGTACTTC. Using reference TRBV7-2 and TRBJ2-7 for the parts outside the CDR3, the full variable domain is GAGVSQSPSNKVTEKGKDVELRCDPISGHTALYWYRQSLGQGLEFLIYFQGNSAPDKSGLPSDRFSAERTGGSVSTLTIQRTQQEDSAVYLCASSLSPPGREDEQYFGPGTRLTVT.

Many counts were recorded for this clonotype. This rearrangement joins TRBV12-3 or TRBV12-4 to TRBJ1-6; 9 bases line up with TRBD1. This CDR3 is 14 amino acids long. The trim removed 6 bases at V and 10 bases at J, leaving 7 bases unmatched. The CDR3: CASRPGQGTSPLHF. The CDR3, as DNA: TGTGCCAGCAGACCGGGACAGGGAACGTCACCCCTCCACTTT.

This clonotype occurred many times. This chain uses TRBV3-1 with TRBJ2-7; the match to TRBD2 covers 8 bases. This CDR3 is built from 14 residues. Trimming cost V 3 bases and J 3 bases; bases outside gene matches: 4. Germline loops: CDR1 LGHDT, CDR2 YNNKEL (reference sequence). In DNA, the CDR3 is TGTGCCAGCAGCCAGTCAGCGGGAGTCTACGAGCAGTACTTC. Translating gives CASSQSAGVYEQYF.

The chain joins TRBV12-3 or TRBV12-4 to TRBJ2-7, with TRBD1 identical over 9 bases. Trimming at V came to 5 bases and at J to 0 bases, leaving 5 bases not matched to a gene. The CDR3 spans 15 residues. CDR3 protein: CASSHQDRGSYEQYF. Written as DNA, the CDR3 is TGTGCCAGCAGTCACCAGGACAGGGGCTCCTACGAGCAGTACTTC.

For this clonotype: The CDR3 carries no conserved terminal phenylalanine or tryptophan, so it likely arises from a read error. This rearrangement joins TRBV20-1 to TRBJ1-2; 7 bases are shared with TRBD1. Trimming cost V 8 bases and J 3 bases; bases outside gene matches: 6. Germline loops: CDR1 DFQATT, CDR2 SNEGSKA (reference sequence). The CDR3 extends over 12 amino acids. The CDR3 DNA reads TGCAGTCCACAGGGGCTAGACTATGGCTACACCTCC. Protein product: CSPQGLDYGYTS.

This chain uses TRBV7-9 with TRBJ2-1; 8 nucleotides line up with TRBD2. The CDR3 contains 14 residues. V shed 5 bases, J shed 5 bases, and the junction held 5 bases outside the gene matches. The germline V gene encodes CDR1 SEHNR and CDR2 FQNEAQ (reference sequence). CDR3 protein: CASSTGLENNEQFF. CDR3 sequence (DNA): TGTGCCAGCAGCACGGGACTAGAAAACAATGAGCAGTTCTTC. Looking up the rest from reference TRBV7-9 and TRBJ2-1 gives the full variable domain: DTGVSQNPRHKITKRGQNVTFRCDPISEHNRLYWYRQTLGQGPEFLTYFQNEAQLEKSRLLSDRFSAERPKGSFSTLEIQRTEQGDSAMYLCASSTGLENNEQFFGPGTRLTVL.